Shown below are 9 T cell receptor beta chains from a single sample sequenced in a study of blood T cell repertoires in COVID-19. The repertoire was sequenced with immunoSEQ multiplex PCR; TCRdb's copy has only in-frame clones and lacks some. The sample lists roughly 250,000 clones, 82% occurring once. The sample comprised peripheral blood. These receptors were taken from a woman aged 80 or over with active or convalescent COVID-19.

V and J are TRBV4-1 and TRBJ2-1; TRBD2 might be the D (6 bases). The ends were cut back, 0 bases at V and 6 bases at J, with 9 bases in the middle. This CDR3 region has 14 residues. Germline CDR1 MGHRA, CDR2 YSYEKL. The CDR3: CASSQDRLGNEQFF. CDR3 bases: TGCGCCAGCAGCCAAGATCGACTAGGCAATGAGCAGTTCTTC.

This clone was counted once. The J gene is TRBJ2-1, the V gene TRBV5-4; 13 bases agree with TRBD2. In germline, CDR1 is SGHNT, CDR2 YYREEE (reference sequence). The CDR3 extends over 15 amino acids. After removal of 4 bases from V and 4 bases from J, the junction contained 2 bases not matched to a gene. This chain's CDR3 is CASSGGLAGYNEQFF. CDR3 bases: TGTGCCAGCAGCGGGGGACTAGCGGGATACAATGAGCAGTTCTTC.

The CDR3 region is CASSLAWLAGGFYNEQFF. The DNA for the CDR3 is TGTGCCAGCAGCTTAGCATGGCTTGCGGGAGGGTTTTACAATGAGCAGTTCTTC. This chain connects TRBV7-8 to TRBJ2-1, with TRBD2 matching over 9 bases. V lost 0 bases, J lost 4 bases, and 10 bases stayed unmatched. Per the germline V gene, CDR1 is SGHVS and CDR2 is FQNEAQ. There are 18 residues in the CDR3.

This clone was found once. The chain combines TRBV19 with TRBJ2-2; 8 bases fit TRBD2. There are 15 residues in the CDR3. The trim removed 7 bases at V and 3 bases at J, leaving 7 bases unmatched. Germline lookup yields CDR1 LNHDA and CDR2 SQIVND (reference sequence). In nucleotides, the CDR3 is TGTGCCAGTATTAATAGCGGGAAGGACACCGGGGAGCTGTTTTTT. Its protein product is CASINSGKDTGELFF. The variable domain in full, completed from reference TRBV19 and TRBJ2-2, reads DGGITQSPKYLFRKEGQNVTLSCEQNLNHDAMYWYRQDPGQGLRLIYYSQIVNDFQKGDIAEGYSVSREKKESFPLTVTSAQKNPTAFYLCASINSGKDTGELFFGEGSRLTVL.

The V gene is TRBV18, the J gene TRBJ2-1, with TRBD1 identical over 7 bases. V shed 3 bases and J 10 bases; nucleotides not matched to a gene: 9. CDR1 and CDR2 from the germline V gene are KGHSH and LQKENI. CDR3 length: 14 residues. The CDR3 DNA sequence: TGTGCCAGCTCACCGGGACAGTCGGTGAACGAGCAGTTCTTC. The encoded protein is CASSPGQSVNEQFF. Drawing the rest from reference TRBV18 and TRBJ2-1, the complete variable domain is NAGVMQNPRHLVRRRGQEARLRCSPMKGHSHVYWYRQLPEEGLKFMVYLQKENIIDESGMPKERFSAEFPKEGPSILRIQQVVRGDSAAYFCASSPGQSVNEQFFGPGTRLTVL.

This chain joins TRBV6-1 and TRBJ1-6, with D possibly TRBD1 on 6 matching bases. The CDR3 loop spans 15 amino acids. Germline V gives CDR1 MNHNS, CDR2 SASEGT. The V and J ends lost 1 base and 7 bases respectively, with 11 bases between them. The CDR3 DNA follows: TGTGCCAGCAGTGAAGAGGACGGGACAAATTCACCCCTCCACTTT. This translates into CASSEEDGTNSPLHF.

The rearrangement joins TRBV28 to TRBJ1-1; the match to TRBD1 covers 8 bases. CDR3 length equals 15 residues. Germline trimming cut 0 bases from V and 2 bases from J; bases unmatched to any gene: 2. CDR1 and CDR2 (germline): MDHEN, SYDVKM. The CDR3 nucleotides read TGTGCCAGCAGTTTATGGGGGACAGGTAACACTGAAGCTTTCTTT. Encoded protein: CASSLWGTGNTEAFF.

V gene TRBV7-9 combines with J gene TRBJ2-1; 8 nucleotides agree with TRBD2. The CDR3 totals 16 residues. V was clipped by 3 bases and J by 0 bases; unmatched bases: 4. The germline CDR1 and CDR2 sequences are SEHNR and FQNEAQ (reference sequence). CDR3 protein: CASSFGSGGSYNEQFF. The CDR3 DNA sequence: TGTGCCAGCAGCTTTGGCAGCGGGGGCTCCTACAATGAGCAGTTCTTC.

The chain uses TRBV10-2 and TRBJ1-6; 7 bases align to TRBD1. The CDR3 is 15 residues long. After removal of 1 base from V and 10 bases from J, the junction contained 7 bases not matched to a gene. Per germline, CDR1 WSHSY and CDR2 SAAADI. The CDR3 protein is CASSELLEGASPLHF. The CDR3 bases are TGCGCCAGCAGTGAGTTATTAGAGGGGGCATCACCCCTCCACTTT.